This TCR beta chain was sequenced in a study of blood T cell repertoires in COVID-19. Study in general: In each case, the material was cDNA or gDNA derived from T cells, B-cell-depleted T cells, or PBMCs.

Sequencing was performed with immunoSEQ multiplex PCR; in TCRdb, only in-frame clones are kept and a portion is missing. The sample lists 130,000 to 150,000 clones, around 79% occurring once. Germline lookup yields CDR1 KGHSH and CDR2 LQKENI. This CDR3 spans 14 amino acids. The trim removed 2 bases at V and 5 bases at J, leaving 3 bases unmatched. Sequences were obtained from peripheral blood. The sequence came from a man between 60 and 75 years old with acute or convalescent COVID-19. This sequence joins TRBV18 and TRBJ1-2; TRBD1 matches 9 bases. The CDR3 nucleotides read TGTGCCAGCTCACCAGGGACAGGGAGTTATGGCTACACCTTC. The encoded protein is CASSPGTGSYGYTF.